This T cell receptor beta chain comes out of a study of PD-1 blockade in classical Hodgkin lymphoma. J was trimmed by 9 bases and V by 6 bases; bases with no gene match: 10. The CDR3 extends over 15 amino acids. Germline V gene data show CDR1 as LGHNT and CDR2 as FRNRAP. TCRdb keeps only in-frame clones here, not all; method: immunoSEQ multiplex PCR. The sample carries 100,000 or so clones, 90% recorded once. As for time point: cycle 4 day 1 (C4D1), after 5 to 7 weeks of nivolumab. No patient escaped relapse after autologous stem cell transplantation, and brentuximab vedotin exposure varied. V gene TRBV12-5 combines with J gene TRBJ1-6; 8 bases match TRBD1. Sequenced here: peripheral blood mononuclear cells (PBMCs), sampled before the fourth cycle of nivolumab. This clonotype was obtained from a human donor with classical Hodgkin lymphoma. DNA of the CDR3: TGTGCTAGTGGGGACAGGGCCGCCTCGGGTTCACCCCTCCACTTT. Protein: CASGDRAASGSPLHF. Based on the CDR3 plus reference TRBV12-5 and TRBJ1-6, the full variable domain is DARVTQTPRHKVTEMGQEVTMRCQPILGHNTVFWYRQTMMQGLELLAYFRNRAPLDDSGMPKDRFSAEMPDATLATLKIQPSEPRDSAVYFCASGDRAASGSPLHFGNGTRLTVT.